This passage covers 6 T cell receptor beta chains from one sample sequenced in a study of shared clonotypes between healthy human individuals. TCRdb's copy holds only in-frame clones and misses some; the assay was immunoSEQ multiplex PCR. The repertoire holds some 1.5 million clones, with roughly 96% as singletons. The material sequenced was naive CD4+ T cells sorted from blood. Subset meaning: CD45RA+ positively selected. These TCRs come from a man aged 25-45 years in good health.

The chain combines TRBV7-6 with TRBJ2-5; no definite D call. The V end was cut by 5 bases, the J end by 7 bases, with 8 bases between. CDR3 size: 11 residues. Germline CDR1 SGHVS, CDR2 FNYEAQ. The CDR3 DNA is TGTGCCAGCAGCAGTGATGCGACCCAGTACTTC. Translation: CASSSDATQYF.

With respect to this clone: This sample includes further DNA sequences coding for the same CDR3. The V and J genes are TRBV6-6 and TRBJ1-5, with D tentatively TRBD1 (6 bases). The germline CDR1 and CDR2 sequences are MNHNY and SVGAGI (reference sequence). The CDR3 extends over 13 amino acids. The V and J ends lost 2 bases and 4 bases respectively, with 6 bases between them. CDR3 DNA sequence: TGTGCCAGCAGTTACAGGGGGAATCAGCCCCAGCATTTT. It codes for CASSYRGNQPQHF.

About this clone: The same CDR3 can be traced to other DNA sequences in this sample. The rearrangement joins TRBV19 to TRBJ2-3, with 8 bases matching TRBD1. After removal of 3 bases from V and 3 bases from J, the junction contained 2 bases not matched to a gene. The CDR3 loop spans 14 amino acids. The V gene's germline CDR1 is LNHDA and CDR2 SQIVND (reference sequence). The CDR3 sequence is CASSIRGPTDTQYF. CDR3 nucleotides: TGTGCCAGTAGTATCAGGGGGCCTACAGATACGCAGTATTTT.

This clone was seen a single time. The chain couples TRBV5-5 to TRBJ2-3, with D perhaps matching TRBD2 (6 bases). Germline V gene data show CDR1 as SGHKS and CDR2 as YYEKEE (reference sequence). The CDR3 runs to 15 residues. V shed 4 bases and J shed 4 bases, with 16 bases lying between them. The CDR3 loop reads CASSLGPGGADTQYF. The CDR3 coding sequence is TGTGCCAGCAGCCTCGGACCGGGCGGGGCAGATACGCAGTATTTT.

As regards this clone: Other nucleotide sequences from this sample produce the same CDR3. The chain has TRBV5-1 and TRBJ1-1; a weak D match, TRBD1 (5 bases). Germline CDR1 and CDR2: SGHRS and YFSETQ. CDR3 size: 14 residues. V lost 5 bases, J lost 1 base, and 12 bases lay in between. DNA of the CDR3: TGCGCCAGCAGTTTAGGGACGGGGAACACTGAAGCTTTCTTT. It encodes CASSLGTGNTEAFF. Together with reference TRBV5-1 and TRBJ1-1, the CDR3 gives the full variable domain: KAGVTQTPRYLIKTRGQQVTLSCSPISGHRSVSWYQQTPGQGLQFLFEYFSETQRNKGNFPGRFSGRQFSNSRSEMNVSTLELGDSALYLCASSLGTGNTEAFFGQGTRLTVV.

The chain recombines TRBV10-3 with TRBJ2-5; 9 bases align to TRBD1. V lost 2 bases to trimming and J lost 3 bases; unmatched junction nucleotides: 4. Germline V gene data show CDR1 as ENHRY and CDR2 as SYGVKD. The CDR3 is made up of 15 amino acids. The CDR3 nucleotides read TGTGCCATCAGTGAGAGGGACAGGGCCAAAGAGACCCAGTACTTC. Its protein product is CAISERDRAKETQYF.